The 32 T cell receptor beta chains given below trace back to one sample, sequenced in a study of T cells in Graves' hyperthyroidism and ophthalmopathy. Amplification targeted TCR beta CDR3 regions from RNA transcripts. Initially, a first-round RT-PCR of the TCR CDR3 employed the HTBI primer set. TCRdb analysed the multiplex PCR reads with MiXCR anew, one entry per CDR3 protein. The data hold more than 350,000 distinct CDR3 sequences, with roughly 15% observed a single time. The sequenced material came from blood. The receptor source for this set is an older woman with Graves' ophthalmopathy.

The table lists this clonotype with many counts. The DNA of the CDR3 is TGTGCCAGCCGGCGGACCGGCTCTGGGGCCAACGTCCTGACTTTC. It is translated as CASRRTGSGANVLTF. This rearrangement joins TRBV11-2 to TRBJ2-6; D uncertain. The germline V gene encodes CDR1 SGHAT and CDR2 FQNNGV. The germline V and J ends were trimmed by 8 bases and 0 bases, with 11 bases remaining between them. The CDR3 is 15 residues long.

This clonotype was seen more than once but under ten times. The chain recombines TRBV5-1 with TRBJ2-7; weak D call: TRBD2 (6 bases). The germline V and J ends were trimmed by 4 bases and 6 bases, with 17 bases remaining between them. This CDR3 is 14 amino acids long. Germline CDR1 SGHRS, CDR2 YFSETQ. In nucleotides, the CDR3 is TGCGCCAGCAGCACAGGTAACCAGGGACTCGAGCAGTACTTC. Protein product: CASSTGNQGLEQYF.

Of note for this clonotype: This could be a read error, since a much larger clone is one nucleotide away. The chain is built from TRBV5-1 and TRBJ2-1; 12 nucleotides agree with TRBD2. This CDR3 is built from 17 residues. V was clipped by 4 bases and J by 2 bases; unmatched bases: 7. Germline V CDR1 and CDR2: SGHRS, YFSETQ. CDR3 sequence (DNA): TGCGCCAGCAGCCTCCCGACTAGCGGGGGCCCCTACAATGAGCAGTTCTTC. This codes for CASSLPTSGGPYNEQFF. The variable domain in full, with the rest retrieved from reference TRBV5-1 and TRBJ2-1, is KAGVTQTPRYLIKTRGQQVTLSCSPISGHRSVSWYQQTPGQGLQFLFEYFSETQRNKGNFPGRFSGRQFSNSRSEMNVSTLELGDSALYLCASSLPTSGGPYNEQFFGPGTRLTVL.

This clonotype appeared many times. V usage is TRBV6-1 and J usage is TRBJ1-5; D is ambiguous. This CDR3 is 14 amino acids long. Germline-derived CDR1 and CDR2 are MNHNS and SASEGT. The V gene lost 5 bases and the J gene lost 6 bases, with 14 bases spanning the gap. As DNA, the CDR3 is TGTGCCAGCAGTTTTGGCGGGTGGAGTCAGCCCCAGCATTTT. Translated, it gives CASSFGGWSQPQHF.

This clonotype was detected many times. V and J are TRBV5-1 and TRBJ1-2; tentative D call: TRBD1 (5 bases). Germline V gives CDR1 SGHRS, CDR2 YFSETQ. The CDR3 totals 13 residues. Trimming took 4 bases from V and 6 from J, leaving 13 bases between them. The CDR3 is CASSTSGQDGYTF. In nucleotides, the CDR3 is TGCGCCAGCAGCACCTCGGGGCAGGATGGCTACACCTTC. The full variable domain, with the rest looked up from reference TRBV5-1 and TRBJ1-2, is KAGVTQTPRYLIKTRGQQVTLSCSPISGHRSVSWYQQTPGQGLQFLFEYFSETQRNKGNFPGRFSGRQFSNSRSEMNVSTLELGDSALYLCASSTSGQDGYTFGSGTRLTVV.

This clonotype has at least ten counts. The CDR3 sequence: CASSVNRDRVYNEQFF. The CDR3 nucleotides are TGTGCCAGCAGCGTAAACCGGGACAGAGTTTACAATGAGCAGTTCTTC. The chain has TRBV9 and TRBJ2-1, with 7 bases identical to TRBD1. CDR1 is SGDLS and CDR2 is YYNGEE in the germline V gene. Trimming removed 1 base from V and 4 bases from J; junction bases left unmatched: 8. The CDR3 loop spans 16 amino acids.

J is TRBJ2-7 and V is TRBV13, with 9 bases aligning to TRBD1. This CDR3 region has 15 residues. In germline, CDR1 is PRHDT, CDR2 FYEKMQ (reference sequence). The trim removed 8 bases at V and 6 bases at J, leaving 14 bases unmatched. CDR3 region: CASRRAGDRVSEQYF. In nucleotides, the CDR3 is TGTGCCAGCCGAAGAGCAGGGGACAGGGTGAGCGAGCAGTACTTC.

Only a few counts were recorded for this clonotype. The chain is built from TRBV19 and TRBJ2-1; weak D call: TRBD1 (5 bases). The V and J ends lost 9 bases and 0 bases respectively, with 12 bases between them. This CDR3 region has 14 residues. In germline, CDR1 is LNHDA, CDR2 SQIVND (reference sequence). The CDR3 is CASTTGGSYNEQFF. The CDR3, as DNA: TGTGCCAGCACTACAGGTGGCTCCTACAATGAGCAGTTCTTC.

A few counts support this clonotype. The chain couples TRBV11-2 to TRBJ2-1, with TRBD2 matching over 7 bases. The CDR3 covers 18 residues. Germline V gives CDR1 SGHAT, CDR2 FQNNGV. Unmatched junction bases numbered 15, after V lost 3 bases and J lost 4 bases. CDR3 loop: CASSFPPDAGARYNEQFF. The CDR3, as DNA: TGTGCCAGCAGCTTCCCCCCAGATGCGGGAGCTAGGTACAATGAGCAGTTCTTC.

This clonotype has ten or more counts. This rearrangement joins TRBV7-9 to TRBJ2-1; D remains unclear. CDR1 and CDR2 (germline): SEHNR, FQNEAQ (reference sequence). CDR3 length: 11 amino acids. The V and J ends lost 5 bases and 10 bases respectively, with 9 bases between them. CDR3 in DNA: TGTGCCAGCAGCGTGCACGGAGAGCAGTTCTTC. It specifies CASSVHGEQFF.

This clonotype was counted ten times or more. J is TRBJ2-3 and V is TRBV6-1; TRBD2 might be the D (5 bases). The ends were cut back, 10 bases at V and 3 bases at J, with 20 bases in the middle. There are 15 residues in the CDR3. Germline values: CDR1 MNHNS, CDR2 SASEGT. The CDR3 coding sequence is TGTGCCACTCCCCTGACTACTATTCCTACAGATACGCAGTATTTT. It is translated as CATPLTTIPTDTQYF.

This clonotype showed up many times. The chain carries TRBV28 and TRBJ2-6; D perhaps matches TRBD1 (6 bases). Germline lookup yields CDR1 MDHEN and CDR2 SYDVKM. Trimming stripped 4 bases from V and 4 bases from J, with 11 bases between. This CDR3 contains 15 residues. The CDR3, as DNA: TGTGCCAGCAGTTCGACAGGTACGGGGGCCAACGTCCTGACTTTC. Its protein product is CASSSTGTGANVLTF.

Concerning this clonotype: Given a much more abundant clone one base away, this may be a read error. The V call is TRBV28, the J call TRBJ2-3, with TRBD2 identical over 7 bases. The CDR3 is made up of 13 amino acids. In germline, CDR1 is MDHEN, CDR2 SYDVKM. The CDR3 is CVSSLASGPKGYF. Written as DNA, the CDR3 is TGTGTCAGCAGTTTAGCTAGCGGTCCTAAGGGGTATTTT.

This clonotype was recorded a few times. The chain is built from TRBV30 and TRBJ1-1; TRBD1 matches at 10 bases. The CDR3 spans 15 residues. The germline CDR1 and CDR2 sequences are GTSNPN and SVGIG (reference sequence). The junction had 9 bases not matched to a gene; V was cut back by 3 bases and J by 5 bases. The CDR3 sequence: CAWSARQGAWTEAFF. Written as DNA, the CDR3 is TGTGCCTGGAGCGCAAGACAGGGGGCATGGACTGAAGCTTTCTTT.

In this sample, this clonotype turned up many times. The rearrangement uses TRBV24-1 and TRBJ2-1; 12 bases map to TRBD2. The germline gives CDR1 KGHDR, CDR2 SFDVKD. The CDR3 has 15 residues. The V gene end was trimmed by 11 bases and the J gene end by 0 bases; junction bases not matched to a gene: 4. CDR3 residues: CARGLAGDSYNEQFF. Here the CDR3 DNA reads TGTGCCAGGGGACTAGCGGGCGACTCCTACAATGAGCAGTTCTTC.

There are many counts of this clonotype. This chain connects TRBV7-3 to TRBJ2-3; TRBD1 is a possible D gene (6 bases). Trimming pared 2 bases from V and 5 bases from J, leaving 11 bases between. In germline, CDR1 is SGHTA, CDR2 FQGTGA. This CDR3 comprises 14 residues. The CDR3 here is CASSLYPRGDTQYF. The CDR3 DNA reads TGTGCCAGCAGCTTATATCCCAGGGGAGATACGCAGTATTTT. The variable domain in full, completed from reference TRBV7-3 and TRBJ2-3, reads GAGVSQTPSNKVTEKGKYVELRCDPISGHTALYWYRQSLGQGPEFLIYFQGTGAADDSGLPNDRFFAVRPEGSVSTLKIQRTERGDSAVYLCASSLYPRGDTQYFGPGTRLTVL.

This clonotype was observed a handful of times. Being one base from a much bigger clone, this may be a read error. The CDR3 end shows no conserved phenylalanine or tryptophan, and so a read error is likely. The gene calls are TRBV3-1 and TRBJ1-6, with 9 bases fitting TRBD1. Germline V CDR1 and CDR2: LGHDT, YNNKEL (reference sequence). Trimming at V came to 4 bases and at J to 9 bases, leaving 7 bases not matched to a gene. CDR3 length: 15 residues. The CDR3 DNA reads TGTGCCAGCAGCCTCCGGACAGGGGTGAGTTCACCCCTCCACATT. This translates into CASSLRTGVSSPLHI.

This clonotype was seen repeatedly, ten times or more. The chain has TRBV28 and TRBJ1-1; D remains unclear. The V gene lost 5 bases and the J gene lost 4 bases, with 14 bases spanning the gap. In germline, CDR1 is MDHEN, CDR2 SYDVKM. CDR3 size: 14 residues. The CDR3 loop reads CASSLVRKATEAFF. In DNA form, the CDR3 reads TGTGCCAGCAGTCTTGTCCGGAAGGCCACTGAAGCTTTCTTT.

This clonotype appeared many times. This chain uses TRBV6-2 or TRBV6-3 with TRBJ2-7, with D perhaps matching TRBD2 (5 bases). Deletions cut 4 bases from V and 7 bases from J, with 11 bases between. Germline CDR1 and CDR2: MNHEY and SVGEGT. The CDR3 is 12 residues long. CDR3 sequence (DNA): TGTGCCAGCAGTTCAGCGGAGAGGGAGCAGTACTTC. Its protein product is CASSSAEREQYF.

In this sample, this clonotype turned up a few times. The chain links TRBV18 to TRBJ1-3; a weak D match, TRBD1 (6 bases). CDR3 length: 16 residues. V lost 2 bases to trimming and J lost 2 bases, with 13 bases between them. Germline assignment: CDR1 KGHSH and CDR2 LQKENI. Here the CDR3 DNA reads TGTGCCAGCTCACCAAGCCAGGGGTCCACTGGAAACACCATATATTTT. Its protein product is CASSPSQGSTGNTIYF. The full variable domain, completed using reference TRBV18 and TRBJ1-3, is NAGVMQNPRHLVRRRGQEARLRCSPMKGHSHVYWYRQLPEEGLKFMVYLQKENIIDESGMPKERFSAEFPKEGPSILRIQQVVRGDSAAYFCASSPSQGSTGNTIYFGEGSWLTVV.

This chain joins TRBV12-3 or TRBV12-4 and TRBJ2-7; D might be TRBD2 (5 bases). CDR3 length equals 14 residues. The V gene lost 2 bases and the J gene lost 4 bases, with 12 bases spanning the gap. The CDR3 DNA is TGTGCCAGCAGTTTATCCCTAGCCCCTTACGAGCAGTACTTC. Translating gives CASSLSLAPYEQYF.

This clonotype was seen a handful of times. The V gene is TRBV29-1, the J gene TRBJ2-3, with 10 bases lining up with TRBD2. This CDR3 is built from 15 residues. With V trimmed by 4 bases and J by 5 bases, 9 bases remained unmatched. Germline loops: CDR1 SQVTM, CDR2 ANQGSEA. The CDR3 nucleotides are TGCAGCGTTGGTCCCCTAGCGGGAGCTCTAGATACGCAGTATTTT. Translation: CSVGPLAGALDTQYF.

In its sample, this clonotype was seen a few times. The chain combines TRBV29-1 with TRBJ1-1, with a tentative D call TRBD1 (5 bases). Germline CDR1 is SQVTM and CDR2 is ANQGSEA. The CDR3 extends over 13 amino acids. V lost 7 bases and J 1 base, leaving 13 bases between the germline ends. The CDR3: CSATDSGNTEAFF. The CDR3 bases are TGCAGCGCAACAGACAGTGGGAACACTGAAGCTTTCTTT.

This clonotype was seen at least ten times. The chain employs TRBV11-3 and TRBJ2-5; D possibly uses TRBD1 or TRBD2 (5 bases each). The V end was cut by 1 base, the J end by 5 bases, with 14 bases between. CDR3 length equals 15 residues. Germline CDR1 is SGHNT and CDR2 is YENEEA. CDR3 coding DNA: TGTGCCAGCAGCTTAGGGTCCAACAGGAGGGAGACCCAGTACTTC. This translates into CASSLGSNRRETQYF.

The rearrangement links TRBV19 to TRBJ2-5; 14 bases match TRBD2. The germline V gene encodes CDR1 LNHDA and CDR2 SQIVND (reference sequence). V was clipped by 5 bases and J by 5 bases; unmatched bases: 4. The CDR3 loop spans 15 amino acids. CDR3 bases: TGTGCCAGTAGTCCCCGGACTAGCGGGAGGGAGACCCAGTACTTC. Protein sequence: CASSPRTSGRETQYF.

This clonotype was found many times. CDR3 sequence reads: CASSPQGSSYNSPLHF. The CDR3 bases are TGTGCCAGCAGTCCCCAGGGGAGCTCCTATAATTCACCCCTCCACTTT. The chain is built from TRBV28 and TRBJ1-6; D perhaps matches TRBD1 (6 bases). The V end lost 5 bases, the J end lost 0 bases, and 11 bases lay between the germline ends. Germline V lookup: CDR1 MDHEN, CDR2 SYDVKM. The CDR3 is 16 residues long.

V is TRBV11-2 and J is TRBJ1-6; a possible D gene is TRBD1 (6 bases). Germline V lookup: CDR1 SGHAT, CDR2 FQNNGV. The V gene lost 0 bases and the J gene lost 9 bases, with 12 bases spanning the gap. The CDR3 is made up of 15 amino acids. DNA for the CDR3: TGTGCCAGCAGCTTAGAGACAGGTCCCTCTTCACCCCTCCACTTT. Amino acids: CASSLETGPSSPLHF.

This clonotype has a count of ten or more. This chain links TRBV6-1 with TRBJ1-5; the D is unclear. Germline V gene data show CDR1 as MNHNS and CDR2 as SASEGT. Trimming took off 5 bases at V and 0 bases at J, with 8 bases between the two ends. This CDR3 comprises 14 residues. CDR3 coding DNA: TGTGCCAGCAGTTCCAGTTATAGCAATCAGCCCCAGCATTTT. This sequence encodes CASSSSYSNQPQHF.

In this sample, this clonotype turned up many times. The chain employs TRBV7-3 and TRBJ2-6; D uncertain. The CDR3 is 15 amino acids. Looked up from germline, CDR1 is SGHTA and CDR2 is FQGTGA. V lost 5 bases to trimming and J lost 2 bases, with 10 bases between them. The CDR3 is CASSRPAPGANVLTF. The CDR3 bases are TGTGCCAGCAGCCGACCCGCTCCTGGGGCCAACGTCCTGACTTTC.

This clonotype has more than one count but fewer than ten. A read error may be the cause here, since a much bigger clone is one base away. This rearrangement joins TRBV3-1 to TRBJ2-7; TRBD2 matches 10 bases. The CDR3 extends over 18 amino acids. Germline lookup yields CDR1 LGHDT and CDR2 YNNKEL (reference sequence). V lost 4 bases to trimming and J lost 5 bases; unmatched junction nucleotides: 17. The CDR3 loop is CASSRGAWSGRGAHEQYF. The CDR3 region has the DNA TGTGCCAGCAGCCGAGGTGCGTGGAGCGGGAGGGGAGCCCACGAGCAGTACTTC.

In its sample, this clonotype was seen many times. The rearrangement links TRBV12-3 or TRBV12-4 to TRBJ2-1, with TRBD1 matching 7 bases. The CDR3 runs to 15 residues. Unmatched junction bases numbered 11, after V lost 5 bases and J lost 7 bases. The CDR3 bases are TGTGCCAGCAGTCTAGGGGGCGGAGTGGGGAATGAGCAGTTCTTC. This translates into CASSLGGGVGNEQFF.

The chain joins TRBV12-3 or TRBV12-4 to TRBJ1-4; 11 positions agree with TRBD1. V gave up 4 bases and J gave up 6 bases; unmatched junction bases: 4. CDR3 length equals 15 residues. For the CDR3, the DNA is TGTGCCAGCAGTTCACGGACAGGGGGCGATGAAAAACTGTTTTTT. Translation: CASSSRTGGDEKLFF.